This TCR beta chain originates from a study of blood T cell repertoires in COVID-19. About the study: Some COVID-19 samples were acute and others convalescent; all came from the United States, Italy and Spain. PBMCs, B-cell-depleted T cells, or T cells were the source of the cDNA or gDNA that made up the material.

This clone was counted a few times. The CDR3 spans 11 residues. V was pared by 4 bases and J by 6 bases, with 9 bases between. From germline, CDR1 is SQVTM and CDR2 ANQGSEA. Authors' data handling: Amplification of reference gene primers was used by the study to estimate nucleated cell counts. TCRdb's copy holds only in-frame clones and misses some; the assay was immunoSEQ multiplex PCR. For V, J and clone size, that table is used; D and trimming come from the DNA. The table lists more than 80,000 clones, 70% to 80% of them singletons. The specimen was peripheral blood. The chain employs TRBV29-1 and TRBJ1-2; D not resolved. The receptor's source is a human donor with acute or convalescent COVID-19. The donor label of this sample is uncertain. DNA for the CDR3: TGCAGCGTTGGAAGTCCTAATGGCTACACCTTC. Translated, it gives CSVGSPNGYTF. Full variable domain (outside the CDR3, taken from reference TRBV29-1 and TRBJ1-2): SAVISQKPSRDICQRGTSLTIQCQVDSQVTMMFWYRQQPGQSLTLIATANQGSEATYESGFVIDKFPISRPNLTFSTLTVSNMSPEDSSIYLCSVGSPNGYTFGSGTRLTVV.